The next 5 T cell receptor beta chains were all read from a single sample in a study of spatial heterogeneity in lung cancer (dated by TCRdb to between 2018 and 2021). Libraries came from 5' RACE. Sequencing was performed on a NextSeq 500. TCRdb trimmed the raw reads at Q25, called clones with MiXCR and kept productive beta chains. Every entry covers one CDR3 protein and lists the most common genes and DNA from its rows. The sample table records 90,000 or so distinct CDR3 sequences; 7% to 9% of these occur just once. 6.5% to 8.5% of the sample rests with the top ten. The time point label, as the study defines it: sample taken at primary tumor resection. Whole RNA extracted from tumor and nontumor lung tissue, or from cryopreserved PBMC samples, was used for TCR sequencing without cell sorting. The sample in question was PBMCs, obtained at surgery. The receptor set was obtained from a male donor with early-stage non-small cell lung cancer.

The table lists this clonotype with a few counts. The chain recombines TRBV5-1 with TRBJ2-1; TRBD1 agrees at 8 bases. Unmatched junction bases numbered 5, after V lost 4 bases and J lost 8 bases. Germline V CDR1 and CDR2: SGHRS, YFSETQ. The CDR3 length is 13 residues. The CDR3 is CASSRDRYDEQFF. The CDR3, as DNA: TGCGCCAGCAGCAGGGACAGGTATGATGAGCAGTTCTTC.

There are many counts of this clonotype. The V call is TRBV3-1, the J call TRBJ2-7; tentatively, D is TRBD2 (6 bases). The V gene lost 3 bases and the J gene lost 3 bases, with 12 bases spanning the gap. The CDR3 extends over 14 amino acids. Per the germline V gene, CDR1 is LGHDT and CDR2 is YNNKEL (reference sequence). The CDR3 DNA reads TGTGCCAGCAGCCATAATGGGGGAGGCTACGAGCAGTACTTC. Translating it yields CASSHNGGGYEQYF.

V gene TRBV18 combines with J gene TRBJ2-5, with TRBD1 matching 9 bases. Germline V gene sequence: CDR1 KGHSH, CDR2 LQKENI. The CDR3 has 15 amino acids. The J segment lost 5 bases and the V segment lost 3 bases, leaving 7 bases of the junction unmatched. The chain's CDR3 is CASSPPGQGLETQYF. CDR3 bases: TGTGCCAGCTCACCGCCGGGACAGGGTCTGGAGACCCAGTACTTC.

This clonotype came up many times. The rearrangement links TRBV12-3 or TRBV12-4 to TRBJ2-2; the D gene could be TRBD1 or TRBD2 (5 bases each). Trimming shortened V by 7 bases and J by 7 bases, and 10 bases separated the two germline ends. CDR3 length equals 12 residues. The CDR3 DNA is TGTGCCAGCATGGGACCTAACGGGGAGCTGTTTTTT. The encoded protein is CASMGPNGELFF.

This clonotype was detected many times. V usage is TRBV24-1 and J usage is TRBJ2-1, with 11 bases aligning to TRBD2. V trimming: 1 base; J trimming: 7 bases; junction bases outside the gene matches: 14. Germline loops: CDR1 KGHDR, CDR2 SFDVKD. This CDR3 is built from 19 residues. Here the CDR3 DNA reads TGTGCCACCAGTGATTTTACGGTGACTAGCGGGACCCGACTTAATGAGCAGTTCTTC. Protein product: CATSDFTVTSGTRLNEQFF.